The present TCR beta chain was sequenced within a study of blood T cell repertoires in COVID-19. Study-wide background: Material from acute and convalescent COVID-19 was sourced from the United States, Italy and Spain. T cells, B-cell-depleted T cells, or PBMCs provided the cDNA or gDNA that served as material.

The junction had 4 bases not matched to a gene; V was cut back by 4 bases and J by 6 bases. CDR3 length: 14 amino acids. The germline CDR1 and CDR2 sequences are SQVTM and ANQGSEA. Authors' data handling: Reference gene primer amplification gave nucleated cell count estimates. Libraries were prepared by immunoSEQ multiplex PCR; TCRdb keeps only in-frame clonotypes and omits some of them. V and J calls plus clone size are reproduced from that table; the DNA served to infer D and trimming. This table has 350,000 to 400,000 clones, roughly nine tenths appearing once. Grouping used clinical history reported by participants in a survey and questionnaire.

The receptor's source is a woman in her thirties or forties who had been exposed to COVID-19. Material for sequencing was PBMCs or T cells enriched from blood (not recorded which). V usage is TRBV29-1 and J usage is TRBJ1-6, with 9 bases lining up with TRBD1. CDR3 sequence reads: CSVAGQGINSPLHF. The CDR3 nucleotides are TGCAGCGTTGCAGGACAGGGGATTAATTCACCCCTCCACTTT.